The 26 T cell receptor beta chains given below trace back to one sample, sequenced in a study of T cell changes during pregnancy in multiple sclerosis (dated by TCRdb to about 2019). Library generation was performed with the immunoSEQ multiplex PCR assay. The clones in this table, taken by TCRdb from immuneACCESS, are in-frame only. Not every clone is retained; where verified, under half of the shortfall comes from an unresolved V gene, and the cause of the rest is unknown. Recorded for this sample are 45,000 to 55,000 clones; 88% of them occurred a single time. The ten largest account for roughly 1.2% of the sample. This specimen was CD4+ T cells from peripheral blood mononuclear cells, taken in the second trimester of pregnancy. Receptor source: a female donor with multiple sclerosis, enrolled in a pregnancy study.

The gene calls are TRBV19 and TRBJ2-1; TRBD2 aligns across 10 bases. This CDR3 has 16 residues. Germline V gives CDR1 LNHDA, CDR2 SQIVND (reference sequence). V lost 6 bases to trimming and J lost 6 bases; unmatched junction nucleotides: 11. The CDR3 DNA reads as TGTGCCAGTAGACACAGCGGGAGGGGACGATTCAATGAGCAGTTCTTC. Its protein product is CASRHSGRGRFNEQFF. Using reference TRBV19 and TRBJ2-1 for the parts outside the CDR3, the full variable domain is DGGITQSPKYLFRKEGQNVTLSCEQNLNHDAMYWYRQDPGQGLRLIYYSQIVNDFQKGDIAEGYSVSREKKESFPLTVTSAQKNPTAFYLCASRHSGRGRFNEQFFGPGTRLTVL.

The chain recombines TRBV7-3 with TRBJ1-4, with D tentatively TRBD1 (6 bases). The germline V and J ends were trimmed by 3 bases and 4 bases, with 21 bases remaining between them. The CDR3 consists of 18 residues. Germline CDR1 SGHTA, CDR2 FQGTGA. The CDR3 DNA reads as TGTGCCAGCAGCTTTAAAGGACGGATCGAGGGGGATAATGAAAAACTGTTTTTT. It is translated as CASSFKGRIEGDNEKLFF.

Here the CDR3 DNA reads TGTGCCAGCAGCTTGGCCCGCGGTAGCAATGAGCAGTTCTTC. It translates to CASSLARGSNEQFF. The chain joins TRBV5-4 to TRBJ2-1, with no clear D. Germline CDR1 SGHNT, CDR2 YYREEE (reference sequence). The CDR3 is made up of 14 amino acids. Trimming pared 0 bases from V and 6 bases from J, leaving 10 bases between.

This clone showed up just once. The chain employs TRBV2 and TRBJ2-1; 9 bases match TRBD2. CDR1 SNHLY and CDR2 FYNNEI come from the germline V gene. The CDR3 spans 14 residues. The V gene end was trimmed by 6 bases and the J gene end by 4 bases; junction bases not matched to a gene: 4. The CDR3 loop reads CASRAGGRYNEQFF. The CDR3 nucleotides are TGTGCCAGCAGAGCGGGAGGACGGTACAATGAGCAGTTCTTC. The whole variable domain, remainder taken from reference TRBV2 and TRBJ2-1, is EPEVTQTPSHQVTQMGQEVILRCVPISNHLYFYWYRQILGQKVEFLVSFYNNEISEKSEIFDDQFSVERPDGSNFTLKIRSTKLEDSAMYFCASRAGGRYNEQFFGPGTRLTVL.

V and J are TRBV5-1 and TRBJ1-2, with 10 bases identical to TRBD1. CDR3 length: 15 residues. CDR1 and CDR2 from the germline V gene are SGHRS and YFSETQ. The ends lost 0 bases at V and 5 bases at J; junction bases unmatched: 4. CDR3 residues: CASSLAGQGEYGYTF. CDR3 bases: TGCGCCAGCAGCTTGGCTGGACAGGGGGAATATGGCTACACCTTC.

The chain links TRBV7-2 to TRBJ1-1; TRBD1 is a possible D gene (5 bases). This CDR3 has 15 amino acids. V lost 7 bases and J lost 0, with 15 bases in between. Germline CDR1 is SGHTA and CDR2 is FQGNSA. CDR3 sequence reads: CASNVGGDLNTEAFF. As DNA, the CDR3 is TGTGCCAGCAACGTGGGGGGGGACCTGAACACTGAAGCTTTCTTT.

The chain has TRBV19 and TRBJ2-1; 11 bases align to TRBD2. The CDR3 is 17 residues long. The V gene's germline CDR1 is LNHDA and CDR2 SQIVND (reference sequence). V shed 6 bases and J 7 bases; nucleotides not matched to a gene: 14. CDR3 residues: CASSGLAGLPRRNEQFF. As DNA, the CDR3 is TGTGCCAGTAGCGGACTAGCGGGCCTTCCCCGTCGGAATGAGCAGTTCTTC.

The chain combines TRBV28 with TRBJ1-5; D not resolved. The germline V and J ends were trimmed by 6 bases and 7 bases, with 16 bases remaining between them. Germline CDR1 and CDR2: MDHEN and SYDVKM. The CDR3 covers 14 residues. CDR3 region: CASSSFAGTQPQHF. The CDR3, as DNA: TGTGCCAGCAGCTCATTCGCAGGCACCCAGCCCCAGCATTTT.

The rearrangement uses TRBV10-3 and TRBJ2-3; 10 nucleotides line up with TRBD2. Per germline, CDR1 ENHRY and CDR2 SYGVKD. The CDR3 is 16 amino acids. V trimming: 2 bases; J trimming: 2 bases; junction bases outside the gene matches: 4. The CDR3 coding sequence is TGTGCCATCAGTGAGGGAGCGGGAGGGTACACAGATACGCAGTATTTT. It yields the protein CAISEGAGGYTDTQYF.

This chain links TRBV27 with TRBJ1-2, with 8 bases that match TRBD1. After removal of 4 bases from V and 2 bases from J, the junction contained 6 bases not matched to a gene. Germline CDR1 MNHEY, CDR2 SMNVEV (reference sequence). CDR3 length: 15 amino acids. The CDR3 coding sequence is TGTGCCAGCAGTTCCGGACAGGGTCGAAACTATGGCTACACCTTC. Protein product: CASSSGQGRNYGYTF.

The gene calls are TRBV7-9 and TRBJ2-2; TRBD2 is a possible D gene (6 bases). This CDR3 contains 16 residues. Germline V gives CDR1 SEHNR, CDR2 FQNEAQ (reference sequence). V was clipped by 1 base and J by 1 base, with 10 bases between them. The CDR3 nucleotides are TGTGCCAGCAGCTTAGACGGGAGTAGGAACACCGGGGAGCTGTTTTTT. Translating gives CASSLDGSRNTGELFF. The full variable domain, its missing parts supplied by reference TRBV7-9 and TRBJ2-2, is DTGVSQNPRHKITKRGQNVTFRCDPISEHNRLYWYRQTLGQGPEFLTYFQNEAQLEKSRLLSDRFSAERPKGSFSTLEIQRTEQGDSAMYLCASSLDGSRNTGELFFGEGSRLTVL.

The rearrangement links TRBV27 to TRBJ2-1; TRBD2 agrees at 7 bases. The V and J ends lost 4 bases and 3 bases, in that order; junction bases with no gene match: 21. CDR1 is MNHEY, CDR2 SMNVEV, per germline (reference sequence). This CDR3 has 20 amino acids. CDR3 amino acids: CASSSRRAGVSPYLYNEQFF. In nucleotides, the CDR3 is TGTGCCAGCAGTTCCCGGAGGGCGGGAGTAAGCCCTTACCTCTACAATGAGCAGTTCTTC.

The CDR3 sequence is CASSQREGDNYGYTF. CDR3 DNA sequence: TGCGCCAGCAGCCAAAGGGAGGGGGATAACTATGGCTACACCTTC. This chain connects TRBV4-1 to TRBJ1-2, with D possibly being TRBD1 (6 bases). The V gene lost 2 bases and the J gene lost 1 base, with 11 bases spanning the gap. This CDR3 has 15 amino acids. CDR1 is MGHRA, CDR2 YSYEKL, per germline.

This clone was recorded once. V is TRBV15 and J is TRBJ2-5; possibly TRBD1 for D (6 bases). Trimming removed 1 base at V and 4 bases at J, with 10 bases between. Germline V gene lookup returns CDR1 LNHNV and CDR2 YYDKDF (reference sequence). The CDR3 loop spans 14 amino acids. The CDR3 DNA sequence: TGTGCCACCAGCAGAGGTCGAGGGGGAGAGACCCAGTACTTC. It specifies CATSRGRGGETQYF.

This chain connects TRBV7-2 to TRBJ1-1; TRBD1 might be the D (5 bases). Trimming cost V 1 base and J 4 bases, with 10 bases left between them. The V gene's germline CDR1 is SGHTA and CDR2 FQGNSA. The CDR3 spans 14 residues. The CDR3 nucleotides are TGTGCCAGCAGCTTAGGGGGCGGGGGCACTGAAGCTTTCTTT. Residues: CASSLGGGGTEAFF.

The CDR3 region has the DNA TGTGCCAGCACTCACCCCTATACCGGGACAGGGGGCCGGAGGGGCTATGGCTACACCTTC. Residues: CASTHPYTGTGGRRGYGYTF. J is TRBJ1-2 and V is TRBV28; 12 bases are a match to TRBD1. The CDR3 consists of 20 residues. In germline, CDR1 is MDHEN, CDR2 SYDVKM. After removal of 7 bases from V and 4 bases from J, the junction contained 22 bases not matched to a gene.

CDR3 loop: CASNIPQGDEKLFF. CDR3 DNA: TGTGCCAGCAATATTCCCCAGGGGGATGAAAAACTGTTTTTT. The chain is built from TRBV2 and TRBJ1-4, with 7 bases lining up with TRBD1. Germline CDR1 SNHLY, CDR2 FYNNEI. Trimming removed 7 bases from V and 6 bases from J; junction bases left unmatched: 8. The CDR3 runs 14 residues.

This chain joins TRBV10-3 and TRBJ2-7; maybe TRBD2 (5 bases). The V gene's germline CDR1 is ENHRY and CDR2 SYGVKD. This CDR3 region has 14 residues. The germline V and J ends were trimmed by 0 bases and 3 bases, with 9 bases remaining between them. The CDR3 protein is CAISESRRDYEQYF. The CDR3 DNA follows: TGTGCCATCAGTGAGTCGCGTCGGGACTACGAGCAGTACTTC.

V and J are TRBV5-1 and TRBJ2-1; 8 bases agree with TRBD2. V shed 4 bases, J shed 0 bases, and the junction held 6 bases outside the gene matches. The CDR3 runs to 16 residues. Germline CDR1 reads SGHRS; CDR2 reads YFSETQ. The CDR3 protein is CASSALAGSSYNEQFF. DNA for the CDR3: TGCGCCAGCAGCGCTTTAGCGGGGAGCTCCTACAATGAGCAGTTCTTC.

The V and J genes are TRBV7-2 and TRBJ2-7; a possible D gene is TRBD2 (6 bases). The CDR3 is 14 amino acids. Germline V gene data show CDR1 as SGHTA and CDR2 as FQGNSA. The V gene lost 5 bases and the J gene lost 5 bases, with 16 bases spanning the gap. The CDR3 spells CASSPASREDEQYF. The CDR3 coding sequence is TGTGCCAGCAGCCCGGCCTCCAGGGAGGACGAGCAGTACTTC.

The rearrangement uses TRBV5-6 and TRBJ2-3; 12 bases line up with TRBD2. Germline V gene lookup returns CDR1 SGHDT and CDR2 YYEEEE. V dropped 1 base and J dropped 2; count of bases not matched to a gene: 8. This CDR3 spans 18 amino acids. The CDR3 loop is CASSLLAGTSGSTDTQYF. CDR3 sequence (DNA): TGTGCCAGCAGCTTGCTAGCCGGGACTAGCGGGTCCACAGATACGCAGTATTTT.

This chain uses TRBV2 with TRBJ1-2, with D perhaps TRBD1 (6 bases). Germline V gene sequence: CDR1 SNHLY, CDR2 FYNNEI. V was trimmed by 5 bases and J by 8 bases, leaving 18 bases between them. The CDR3 length is 14 residues. The CDR3 nucleotides read TGTGCCAGCAGTCCTCTCGGGACACAACTCGGCTACACCTTC. Its protein product is CASSPLGTQLGYTF.

In this sample, this clone turned up once. V usage is TRBV2 and J usage is TRBJ2-7; D is undetermined. The CDR3 contains 15 residues. Per the germline V gene, CDR1 is SNHLY and CDR2 is FYNNEI. V dropped 9 bases and J dropped 2 bases, with 20 bases sitting between them. The CDR3 sequence: CARESKADETYEQYF. CDR3 in DNA: TGTGCCAGGGAGAGTAAGGCAGACGAAACCTACGAGCAGTACTTC.

V and J are TRBV4-3 and TRBJ2-3; 7 bases map to TRBD1. Germline V gene data show CDR1 as LGHNA and CDR2 as YSLEER. Trimming at V came to 1 base and at J to 4 bases, leaving 5 bases not matched to a gene. The CDR3 is made up of 15 amino acids. In DNA form, the CDR3 reads TGCGCCAGCAGCCAAGGACAGGGATACTCAGATACGCAGTATTTT. Translating it yields CASSQGQGYSDTQYF.

This sequence joins TRBV9 and TRBJ2-7, with D possibly being TRBD1 (6 bases). Germline V gene data show CDR1 as SGDLS and CDR2 as YYNGEE. This CDR3 comprises 14 residues. Trimming cost V 1 base and J 7 bases, with 15 bases left between them. The CDR3 DNA reads as TGTGCCAGCAGCGTACAGGCAGGGGAAAGGGAGCAGTACTTC. It yields the protein CASSVQAGEREQYF.

This clone appeared a single time. The V gene is TRBV27, the J gene TRBJ2-4; 9 bases map to TRBD1. CDR1 MNHEY and CDR2 SMNVEV come from the germline V gene (reference sequence). This CDR3 region has 16 residues. Trimming took 5 bases from V and 0 from J; bases not matched to a gene: 5. The CDR3 here is CASSPGQGLAKNIQYF. The CDR3 nucleotides are TGTGCCAGCAGTCCCGGACAGGGGTTAGCCAAAAACATTCAGTACTTC.